The entry below gives a single TCR beta chain sequence along with its context. Its cognate antigen is unknown. Germline V gives CDR1 MNHNS, CDR2 SASEGT. This CDR3 is 13 amino acids long. The V gene lost 6 bases and the J gene lost 7 bases, with 15 bases spanning the gap. The data were taken from a study of cytomegalovirus exposure and HLA in healthy donors. Broader study findings: Reports credit the classifier with highly specific, highly sensitive diagnosis of cytomegalovirus status. Associated with cytomegalovirus, according to the listing, were 150 to 200 TCR beta chains.

The donors formed part of the roughly 120-subject validation cohort, distinct from the roughly 600-subject first cohort. Repertoires were generated with immunoSEQ multiplex PCR, while TCRdb's copy carries only in-frame clones and drops some. Of 65,000 or so clones in the sample, about 91% are singletons; the top ten hold 1% to 1.5%. The sample comprised PBMCs. The receptor was isolated from a woman between 18 and 29 years old in good health and CMV-seronegative. The chain recombines TRBV6-1 with TRBJ1-2; no reliable D call. The CDR3 protein is CASRVAAAAGYTF. Written as DNA, the CDR3 is TGTGCCAGCAGGGTGGCGGCTGCTGCTGGCTACACCTTC.